This note documents a single TCR beta chain sequence. What it binds is not known. This entry comes from a study of blood T cells in healthy people across ages. Findings and limits, study-wide: PBMCs were not sorted, which prevented a conclusive comparison of naive versus antigen-experienced cells.

The germline CDR1 and CDR2 sequences are MGHDK and SYGVNS. The germline V and J ends were trimmed by 8 bases and 2 bases, with 15 bases remaining between them. This CDR3 has 14 amino acids. Combining a sample-barcoded 5' primer with a J-beta primer mix, a second PCR ran for about 7 to 12 cycles. A single record per CDR3 protein comes from TCRdb applying MiXCR to the 5' RACE reads. The table records 650,000 or so distinct CDR3 sequences, over 40% of them present only once. Extracted total RNA amounted to at least 6 micrograms for each sample. The chain uses TRBV25-1 and TRBJ2-5; D not certain. The source of this sequence is an elderly woman in good health. The material sequenced was blood. The DNA of the CDR3 is TGTGCCAGCTCCGGAGTGGGCATTCAAGAGACCCAGTACTTC. Translated, it gives CASSGVGIQETQYF.